Listed below are T cell receptor beta chains from one sample, sequenced in a study of blood T cells in healthy people across ages. One entry per CDR3 protein results from TCRdb running MiXCR on the 5' RACE reads. The sample carries around 1.7 million distinct CDR3 sequences, roughly 30% recorded once. The sequenced sample consisted of blood. These receptor sequences come from a woman younger than 45 in good health. CDR3s include the opening cysteine and the closing phenylalanine or tryptophan. The D gene is left open where the match is weak. Clone size appears in some rows only: once, few, many, or a class for an expanded clone.

>TRBV5-1|13|TRBJ1-1|-|-
CASTQGSGTEAFF
TGCGCCAGCACCCAAGGGTCGGGCACTGAAGCTTTCTTT
>TRBV20-1|14|TRBJ2-3|few|-
CSAPMTRGTDTQYF
TGCAGTGCTCCCATGACTAGAGGCACAGATACGCAGTATTTT
>TRBV5-1|14|TRBJ1-6|-|-
CASSKGTNNSPLHF
TGCGCCAGCAGTAAAGGGACAAACAATTCACCCCTCCACTTT
>TRBV7-2|13|TRBJ2-7|-|-
CASSLLYTVEQYF
TGTGCCAGCAGCTTACTATACACGGTCGAGCAGTACTTC
>TRBV7-9|13|TRBJ2-5|-|TRBD2
CASSVSGSSEEYF
TGTGCCAGCAGCGTTAGCGGGAGTTCTGAGGAGTACTTC
>TRBV7-9|16|TRBJ1-1|-|TRBD1
CASSFGYRGVKTEAFF
TGTGCCAGCAGCTTCGGATACAGGGGAGTTAAGACTGAAGCTTTCTTT
>TRBV20-1|14|TRBJ1-1|few|TRBD1
CSATRQGLNTEAFF
TGCAGTGCAACCAGACAGGGCTTGAACACTGAAGCTTTCTTT
>TRBV3-1|14|TRBJ1-2|-|-
CASSQRRVGDGYTF
TGTGCCAGCAGCCAAAGGAGGGTTGGTGATGGCTACACCTTC
>TRBV7-2|15|TRBJ2-5|-|TRBD1
CVSSRRTGYGETQYF
TGTGTCAGCAGCCGACGGACAGGGTATGGGGAGACCCAGTACTTC
>TRBV6-2/TRBV6-3|16|TRBJ2-7|-|TRBD2
CAGSYQTSGVSYEQYF
TGTGCCGGCAGTTACCAGACTAGCGGGGTCTCCTACGAGCAGTACTTC
>TRBV6-5|14|TRBJ2-3|-|-
CASSYRTDRDTQYF
TGTGCCAGCAGTTACAGGACGGATAGGGATACGCAGTATTTT
>TRBV4-3|15|TRBJ1-6|many|-
CASSQDQGTNSPLHF
TGCGCCAGCAGCCAGGACCAGGGTACTAATTCACCCCTCCACTTT
>TRBV7-2|14|TRBJ2-2|-|-
CASSPQADTGELFF
TGTGCCAGCAGCCCTCAAGCGGACACCGGGGAGCTGTTTTTT
>TRBV5-6|16|TRBJ2-7|-|TRBD1
CASSFLSAGGSYEQYF
TGTGCCAGCAGCTTCCTGAGCGCAGGGGGAAGCTACGAGCAGTACTTC
>TRBV28|15|TRBJ2-3|few|TRBD2
CASSSLAGGSDTQYF
TGTGCCAGCAGTTCCTTAGCGGGGGGCTCAGATACGCAGTATTTT
>TRBV20-1|18|TRBJ2-1|few|TRBD2
CSARDPIFSGRGYNEQFF
TGCAGTGCTAGAGACCCCATATTTAGCGGGAGGGGGTACAATGAGCAGTTCTTC
>TRBV12-3/TRBV12-4|16|TRBJ1-4|-|TRBD1
CASSTRQGFSNEKLFF
TGTGCCAGCAGTACGCGACAGGGTTTCTCTAATGAAAAACTGTTTTTT
>TRBV20-1|14|TRBJ2-2|-|-
CSASKGANTGELFF
TGCAGTGCTAGTAAGGGGGCGAACACCGGGGAGCTGTTTTTT
>TRBV30|11|TRBJ1-1|-|-
CAARGGTEAFF
TGTGCTGCTAGAGGGGGAACTGAAGCTTTCTTT
>TRBV2|13|TRBJ1-2|-|-
CASVFGQLERYTF
TGTGCCAGCGTTTTCGGACAGCTCGAAAGGTACACCTTC
>TRBV15|18|TRBJ1-4|few|TRBD1
CATSYPGTGGERREKLFF
TGTGCCACCAGCTATCCGGGGACAGGGGGCGAGAGAAGAGAAAAACTGTTTTTT
>TRBV3-1|13|TRBJ2-5|many|TRBD1
CASARDRQETQYF
TGTGCCAGCGCCCGGGACAGACAAGAGACCCAGTACTTC
>TRBV20-1|13|TRBJ2-7|many|-
CSASSTSLYEQYF
TGCAGTGCTAGTTCAACTAGTCTCTACGAGCAGTACTTC
>TRBV20-1|15|TRBJ1-3|-|-
CSAPSPTGSGNTIYF
TGCAGTGCACCCTCCCCAACAGGGTCCGGAAACACCATATATTTT
>TRBV7-9|17|TRBJ2-3|many|TRBD2
CASSLGTSGSDTDTQYF
TGTGCCAGCAGCTTAGGGACTAGCGGGAGCGACACAGATACGCAGTATTTT
>TRBV5-1|20|TRBJ2-3|-|-
CASSFVTGPRGSTSTDTQYF
TGCGCCAGCAGTTTCGTCACAGGACCCCGAGGTAGTACTAGCACAGATACGCAGTATTTT
>TRBV20-1|17|TRBJ2-3|-|-
CSARDGAGTFGADTQYF
TGCAGTGCTAGAGACGGGGCAGGGACGTTCGGGGCAGATACGCAGTATTTT
>TRBV7-2|13|TRBJ1-3|-|-
CASSADSENTIYF
TGTGCCAGCAGCGCGGACAGTGAGAACACCATATATTTT
>TRBV29-1|15|TRBJ2-3|many|TRBD2
CSAPRTSGSPDTQYF
TGCAGCGCCCCCCGGACTAGCGGTTCACCAGATACGCAGTATTTT
>TRBV28|12|TRBJ2-5|many|TRBD1
CASSDRDETQYF
TGTGCCAGTTCCGACAGGGATGAGACCCAGTACTTC
>TRBV12-3/TRBV12-4|14|TRBJ2-7|-|TRBD1
CASSVPGQGNEQYF
TGTGCCAGCAGCGTACCGGGACAGGGGAACGAGCAGTACTTC
>TRBV28|12|TRBJ2-7|many|-
CASRQGYNEQYF
TGTGCCAGCAGGCAGGGTTATAACGAGCAGTACTTC
>TRBV12-3/TRBV12-4|13|TRBJ2-5|many|-
CASSLRFGETQYF
TGTGCCAGCAGTTTGCGGTTTGGAGAGACCCAGTACTTC
>TRBV5-1|14|TRBJ1-6|-|-
CASSFEGHNSPLHF
TGCGCCAGCAGCTTTGAGGGGCATAATTCACCCCTCCACTTT
>TRBV30|14|TRBJ2-7|-|-
CAWSDQGPSYEQYF
TGTGCCTGGTCGGACCAGGGGCCCTCCTACGAGCAGTACTTC
>TRBV3-1|17|TRBJ2-3|-|TRBD2
CASTLAGGPTSTDTQYF
TGTGCCAGCACACTAGCGGGGGGGCCTACTAGCACAGATACGCAGTATTTT
>TRBV20-1|14|TRBJ2-7|many|TRBD1
CSARGDRYPYEQYF
TGCAGTGCTAGGGGGGACAGGTATCCCTACGAGCAGTACTTC
>TRBV14|14|TRBJ2-1|-|-
CASSQDLGRDEQFF
TGTGCCAGCAGCCAAGATCTCGGACGGGATGAGCAGTTCTTC
>TRBV18|14|TRBJ1-1|few|-
CASSPSEANTEAFF
TGTGCCAGCTCTCCATCGGAGGCGAACACTGAAGCTTTCTTT
>TRBV7-6|16|TRBJ2-1|many|TRBD2
CASSLDSGRIYNEQFF
TGTGCCAGCAGCTTAGATAGCGGGAGGATCTACAATGAGCAGTTCTTC
>TRBV4-3|18|TRBJ2-5|-|TRBD1
CASSQDSGGPSSKETQYF
TGCGCCAGCAGCCAAGATTCAGGGGGCCCGTCTTCCAAAGAGACCCAGTACTTC
>TRBV3-1|17|TRBJ2-4|-|-
CASSQESSGREKNIQYF
TGTGCCAGCAGCCAGGAAAGCTCCGGCAGGGAGAAAAACATTCAGTACTTC
>TRBV20-1|15|TRBJ2-3|few|TRBD2
CSARDLGLGTDTQYF
TGCAGTGCTAGAGATTTGGGACTAGGCACAGATACGCAGTATTTT
>TRBV28|15|TRBJ2-3|few|TRBD1
CASSWRTGGTDTQYF
TGTGCCAGCAGTTGGAGGACAGGGGGCACAGATACGCAGTATTTT
>TRBV12-3/TRBV12-4|12|TRBJ2-4|-|-
CACSLIGREQYF
TGTGCCTGCAGTTTAATAGGTAGGGAGCAGTACTTC
>TRBV4-1|19|TRBJ2-3|-|TRBD2
CASSQDGTSGIPPTDTQYF
TGCGCCAGCAGCCAAGATGGGACTAGCGGGATCCCCCCCACAGATACGCAGTATTTT
>TRBV20-1|13|TRBJ2-1|-|-
CSASVSSYNEQFF
TGCAGTGCTAGCGTGAGTTCCTACAATGAGCAGTTCTTC
>TRBV30|14|TRBJ2-2|-|TRBD1
CAWSGTGAGGELFF
TGTGCCTGGAGTGGGACAGGGGCCGGCGGGGAGCTGTTTTTT
>TRBV4-3|13|TRBJ2-5|many|TRBD1
CASSQQGEETQYF
TGCGCCAGCAGCCAACAGGGGGAAGAGACCCAGTACTTC
>TRBV5-6|13|TRBJ1-2|-|-
CASETQRNYGYTF
TGTGCCAGCGAAACACAGCGAAACTATGGCTACACCTTC
>TRBV5-1|18|TRBJ2-6|many|-
CASSFAGTLRSGANVLTF
TGCGCCAGCAGCTTCGCCGGGACGCTACGCTCTGGGGCCAACGTCCTGACTTTC
>TRBV6-1|12|TRBJ2-1|few|-
CASRPRESEQFF
TGTGCCAGCAGGCCTAGGGAGAGTGAGCAGTTCTTC